The present T cell receptor beta chain was sequenced within a study of graft-versus-host responses after intestinal transplantation. The wider study: As for transplant type, recipients had multivisceral, liver-intestinal, or isolated intestinal grafts. Findings and limits, study-wide: Within the allografts of patients who had graft-donor T cell macrochimerism, graft-versus-host to host-versus-graft clonal ratios were high. The recipient marrow held GvH clones, and some of them showed up first in ileum or blood. Declining HvG levels early post-transplant were linked to peak circulating GvH clone levels.

Details on this clone: Its antigen is not known.

CDR3 length equals 16 residues. V was clipped by 6 bases and J by 4 bases, with 20 bases between them. Germline V CDR1 and CDR2: SGHTS, YDEGEE. Sequencing used immunoSEQ multiplex PCR; TCRdb keeps in-frame clones, though not all of them. The table records some 92,000 clones, roughly 89% of them present only once. V is TRBV5-8 and J is TRBJ1-5; D gene ambiguous. The receptor's source is a human donor who received an intestinal transplant. Here the sequenced sample was unstimulated CD4+ T cells sorted from spleen or lymph node cells, taken before intestinal transplant. For the CDR3, the DNA is TGTGCCAGCACTCTGGGGAGCCTAATTGTAAATCAGCCCCAGCATTTT. Its translation is CASTLGSLIVNQPQHF.